This T cell receptor (beta chain) is from a study of human T cells and chemical hapten exposure. For the study at large: Diphenylcyclopropenone, dosed weekly to the scalp, was given to patients throughout the roughly 24-week study. On the upper back, patch tests were applied with 0.01% DPC and read at 6 days.

Overall study results and limits: It was expanded TCRs that formed significantly more large CDR3 similarity clusters than controls did.

V shed 6 bases, J shed 9 bases, and the junction held 4 bases outside the gene matches. This CDR3 spans 12 amino acids. Germline V lookup: CDR1 SGHRS, CDR2 YFSETQ. Indicated time point: patch test 1, 2 weeks after DPC sensitization. Treatment defined: therapeutic diphenylcyclopropenone sensitization with weekly scalp DPC. This clonotype was observed a handful of times. Its antigen remains unknown. TCRdb re-called the RACE reads with MiXCR, one entry per CDR3 protein. The sample shows roughly 200,000 distinct CDR3 sequences, more than 20% of them seen only once. The sample in question was whole blood, obtained in connection with sensitization to the hapten diphenylcyclopropenone (DPC). This clonotype was sampled from a woman between 45 and 60 years old with alopecia areata. Some clones in this sample may be carry-over from other donors' samples. J is TRBJ2-1 and V is TRBV5-1, with 9 bases lining up with TRBD2. CDR3 sequence (DNA): TGCGCCAGCATAGCGGGAGTTGTTGAGCAGTTCTTC. It codes for CASIAGVVEQFF.